This entry lists 20 T cell receptor beta chains sequenced from one sample in a study of glioma-infiltrating T cells (dated by TCRdb to 2016 to 2018). TCRdb lists the instrument as Illumina MiSeq. TCR alpha and beta CDR3 regions were amplified with the iRepertoire nested amplicon-rescue multiplex PCR (arm-PCR) platform from RNA. TCRdb ran its own pipeline on the public reads, namely fastp trimming at Q25 and MiXCR clone calling, and kept in-frame beta chains. Entries are consolidated by CDR3 protein sequence, retaining the most common genes and DNA. The sample data list roughly 350,000 distinct CDR3 sequences, and about 40% of these were observed just once. The ten largest account for around 12% of the sample. What was sequenced was glioma tissue, nonneoplastic brain tissue, or PBMCs (not recorded which). The receptors stem from a human donor with low-grade glioma or glioblastoma, undergoing nonglioma brain surgery, or in good health (not recorded which).

In this sample, this clonotype turned up a few times. The V call is TRBV2, the J call TRBJ2-7; D unclear. CDR1 is SNHLY and CDR2 is FYNNEI in the germline V gene. Trimming took 9 bases from V and 4 from J, leaving 7 bases between them. This CDR3 is built from 10 residues. CDR3: CARRQYEQYF. The CDR3 region has the DNA TGTGCCAGAAGACAATACGAGCAGTACTTC.

V usage is TRBV7-3 and J usage is TRBJ2-1; TRBD2 matches 9 bases. Germline CDR1 SGHTA, CDR2 FQGTGA. The CDR3 has 15 residues. The V and J ends lost 2 bases and 6 bases, in that order; junction bases with no gene match: 5. The CDR3 nucleotides read TGTGCCAGCAGCTTAGGCGGGAGGGCCTTCAATGAGCAGTTCTTC. Its protein product is CASSLGGRAFNEQFF.

V gene TRBV7-6 combines with J gene TRBJ2-5; the D gene is possibly TRBD1 (5 bases). Germline V gene sequence: CDR1 SGHVS, CDR2 FNYEAQ. The germline V and J ends were trimmed by 5 bases and 3 bases, with 7 bases remaining between them. This CDR3 has 12 amino acids. The CDR3 DNA reads as TGTGCCAGCAGCCCAGGGAAAGAGACCCAGTACTTC. Protein: CASSPGKETQYF.

The V and J genes are TRBV12-5 and TRBJ2-2; D might be TRBD1 (6 bases). The CDR3 has 15 amino acids. Germline V lookup: CDR1 LGHNT, CDR2 FRNRAP. V was clipped by 2 bases and J by 6 bases, with 13 bases between them. Written as DNA, the CDR3 is TGTGCTAGTGGTTTGACAGGGCTCGGGCCCGGGGAGCTGTTTTTT. It is translated as CASGLTGLGPGELFF.

The sample holds one count of this clonotype. J is TRBJ1-2 and V is TRBV29-1, with D perhaps matching TRBD1 (6 bases). CDR3 length: 12 residues. The germline V gene has CDR1 SQVTM and CDR2 ANQGSEA. V was cut by 6 bases and J by 8 bases, with 16 bases left in between. The CDR3 is CSVEAGGVGYTF. As DNA, the CDR3 is TGCAGCGTCGAGGCCGGGGGCGTGGGCTACACCTTC.

This chain uses TRBV7-7 with TRBJ2-2, with D uncertain. CDR1 and CDR2 (germline): SSHAT, FNYEAQ (reference sequence). The CDR3 is made up of 13 amino acids. The CDR3 is CAIPGLNTGELFF. The CDR3 coding sequence is TGTGCTATTCCGGGCCTTAACACCGGGGAGCTGTTTTTT.

A remark on this clonotype: A junction boundary mismatches the germline segment, possibly from a read error. The chain joins TRBV4-1 to TRBJ2-7; 11 positions agree with TRBD1. Germline V gene lookup returns CDR1 MGHRA and CDR2 YSYEKL. This CDR3 comprises 16 residues. The CDR3 sequence is CASSSWTGGVVYEQCF. CDR3 sequence (DNA): TGTGCCAGCAGCTCGTGGACAGGGGGCGTAGTCTACGAGCAGTGCTTC.

V and J are TRBV7-2 and TRBJ1-2; D unclear. CDR3 length: 16 residues. With 3 bases removed from V and 2 bases from J, the gap between germline ends came to 16 bases. Germline loops: CDR1 SGHTA, CDR2 FQGNSA. The CDR3 loop reads CASSLVLTRRNYGYTF. CDR3 nucleotide sequence: TGTGCCAGCAGCTTGGTTCTAACGCGCAGGAACTATGGCTACACCTTC.

The chain links TRBV7-2 to TRBJ1-2; no clear D gene. Germline-derived CDR1 and CDR2 are SGHTA and FQGNSA. V was pared by 4 bases and J by 2 bases, with 26 bases between. This CDR3 spans 19 amino acids. CDR3 in amino acids: CASSSGVVRAKKGNYGYTF. The CDR3 nucleotides are TGTGCCAGCAGCTCCGGCGTGGTGAGGGCCAAAAAAGGGAACTATGGCTACACCTTC.

This clonotype was seen a handful of times. The chain joins TRBV10-3 to TRBJ2-2, with 11 nucleotides matching TRBD2. J lost 4 bases, V lost 3 bases, and 7 bases had no gene match. This CDR3 comprises 17 residues. CDR1 ENHRY and CDR2 SYGVKD come from the germline V gene. CDR3 nucleotides: TGTGCCATCAGTGACTCTAGCGGGAGGTTTGGCACCGGGGAGCTGTTTTTT. Translated: CAISDSSGRFGTGELFF.

The chain uses TRBV6-1 and TRBJ2-7; D gene unclear. The CDR3 is 13 residues long. The germline gives CDR1 MNHNS, CDR2 SASEGT. V dropped 5 bases and J dropped 5 bases, with 13 bases sitting between them. The CDR3 protein is CASSSVGLHEQYF. The CDR3 DNA reads TGTGCCAGCAGTTCCGTGGGTTTGCACGAGCAGTACTTC.

This clonotype occurred many times. This chain uses TRBV28 with TRBJ1-5; possible D gene TRBD1, 6 bases. Per germline, CDR1 MDHEN and CDR2 SYDVKM. This CDR3 has 16 residues. Trimming removed 4 bases from V and 11 bases from J, with 24 bases in between. CDR3 loop: CASSSLDQGLRLTQHF. In DNA, the CDR3 is TGTGCCAGCAGTTCCCTCGATCAGGGGCTCCGCCTGACCCAGCATTTT.

A word on this clonotype: A read error may be the cause here, since a much bigger clone is one base away. This rearrangement joins TRBV28 to TRBJ2-7; TRBD1 matches at 7 bases. The CDR3 contains 15 residues. CDR1 is MDHEN and CDR2 is SYDVKM in the germline V gene. The CDR3 loop reads CDSSIHDRASYEQYF. DNA of the CDR3: TGTGACAGCAGCATACATGACAGGGCATCCTACGAGCAGTACTTC.

As to this clonotype: Just one base apart from a much larger clone, this may be a read error. The chain recombines TRBV6-1 with TRBJ1-5; D gene uncertain. The CDR3 is 18 amino acids. Germline CDR1 reads MNHNS; CDR2 reads SASEGT. Trimming left V 2 bases short and J 1 base short, with 18 bases between. This chain's CDR3 is CASSERPYGPLSNQPQHF. The DNA for the CDR3 is TGTGCCAGCAGTGAACGCCCATACGGACCTCTCAGCAATCAGCCCCAGCATTTT.

This clonotype has a handful of counts. The CDR3 spells CSARRTSGYLSSYNEQFF. The CDR3 bases are TGCAGTGCTAGAAGGACTAGCGGATACCTTAGCTCCTACAATGAGCAGTTCTTC. The chain uses TRBV20-1 and TRBJ2-1, with 10 bases identical to TRBD2. CDR3 length: 18 amino acids. CDR1 is DFQATT and CDR2 is SNEGSKA in the germline V gene (reference sequence). Unmatched junction bases numbered 10, after V lost 2 bases and J lost 0 bases.

The chain links TRBV28 to TRBJ1-1; D uncertain. Germline V gene lookup returns CDR1 MDHEN and CDR2 SYDVKM. The CDR3 extends over 16 amino acids. The ends were cut back, 3 bases at V and 0 bases at J, with 14 bases in the middle. The CDR3 coding sequence is TGTGCCAGCAGTTTGGACGGACTAATTATGAACACTGAAGCTTTCTTT. It translates to CASSLDGLIMNTEAFF.

The count of this clonotype is one. The chain joins TRBV19 to TRBJ1-5; possible D gene TRBD1, 6 bases. The V end was cut by 1 base, the J end by 5 bases, with 12 bases between. Germline CDR1 is LNHDA and CDR2 is SQIVND (reference sequence). CDR3 length equals 15 residues. CDR3 region: CASSIGARGDQPQHF. CDR3 DNA: TGTGCCAGTAGTATAGGAGCCAGGGGAGATCAGCCCCAGCATTTT.

With regard to this clonotype: A much more abundant neighbour one base away suggests this may be a read error. V gene TRBV20-1 combines with J gene TRBJ1-2; no firm D call. V lost 0 bases and J lost 8, with 13 bases in between. The CDR3 loop spans 13 amino acids. Germline V gene lookup returns CDR1 DFQATT and CDR2 SNEGSKA (reference sequence). CDR3 residues: CSARDGPYKGYTF. The DNA for the CDR3 is TGCAGTGCTAGAGACGGACCCTACAAGGGCTACACCTTC.

The chain joins TRBV7-2 to TRBJ1-1; 10 bases align to TRBD1. Unmatched junction bases numbered 9, after V lost 2 bases and J lost 6 bases. Per the germline V gene, CDR1 is SGHTA and CDR2 is FQGNSA. The CDR3 spans 16 residues. The CDR3 protein is CASSLSNGTGASEAFF. The CDR3 bases are TGTGCCAGCAGCTTATCAAACGGGACAGGGGCCTCTGAAGCTTTCTTT.

Points on this clonotype: One base away lies a much larger clone, so this may be a sequencing read error. The chain has TRBV6-5 and TRBJ2-7; no clear D. Per germline, CDR1 MNHEY and CDR2 SVGAGI. CDR3 size: 13 residues. V was trimmed by 5 bases and J by 3 bases, leaving 11 bases between them. CDR3: CASSAAGSYEQYF. The DNA for the CDR3 is TGTGCCAGCAGTGCCGCCGGCAGCTACGAGCAGTACTTC.